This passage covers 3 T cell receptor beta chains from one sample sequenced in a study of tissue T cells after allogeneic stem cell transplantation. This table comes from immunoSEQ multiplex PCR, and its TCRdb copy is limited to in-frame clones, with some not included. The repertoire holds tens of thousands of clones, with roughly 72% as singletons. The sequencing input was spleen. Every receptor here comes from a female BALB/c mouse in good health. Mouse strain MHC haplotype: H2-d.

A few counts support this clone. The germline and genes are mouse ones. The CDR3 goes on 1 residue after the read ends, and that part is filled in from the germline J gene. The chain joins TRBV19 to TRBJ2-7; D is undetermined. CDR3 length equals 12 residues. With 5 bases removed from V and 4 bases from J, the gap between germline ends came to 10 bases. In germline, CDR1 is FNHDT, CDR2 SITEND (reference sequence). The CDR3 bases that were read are TGTGCCAGCAGCCAATCCGGTTATGAACAGTAC. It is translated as CASSQSGYEQY. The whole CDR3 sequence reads CASSQSGYEQYF.

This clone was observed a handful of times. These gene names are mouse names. The covered CDR3 bases are TGTGCCAGCAGCACAGGGTATAACAACCAGGCTCCGCTT. Protein product: CASSTGYNNQAPL. The CDR3 as a whole reads CASSTGYNNQAPLF. V usage is TRBV13-1 and J usage is TRBJ1-5, with TRBD1 as a possible D gene (6 bases). The read halts 1 residue ahead of the CDR3 end, with the missing end drawn from the germline J gene. Trimming shortened V by 5 bases and J by 0 bases, and 9 bases separated the two germline ends. CDR1 and CDR2 (germline): NSHNY, SYGAGN. The CDR3 covers 14 residues.

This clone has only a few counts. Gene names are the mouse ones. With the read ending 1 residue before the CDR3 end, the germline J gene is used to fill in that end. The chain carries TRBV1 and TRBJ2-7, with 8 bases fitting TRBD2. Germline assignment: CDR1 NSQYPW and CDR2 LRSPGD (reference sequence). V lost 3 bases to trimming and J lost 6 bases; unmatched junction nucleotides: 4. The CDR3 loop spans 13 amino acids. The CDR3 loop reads CTCSAHGGVEQYF. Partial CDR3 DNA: TGCACCTGCAGTGCGCATGGGGGGGTTGAACAGTAC.